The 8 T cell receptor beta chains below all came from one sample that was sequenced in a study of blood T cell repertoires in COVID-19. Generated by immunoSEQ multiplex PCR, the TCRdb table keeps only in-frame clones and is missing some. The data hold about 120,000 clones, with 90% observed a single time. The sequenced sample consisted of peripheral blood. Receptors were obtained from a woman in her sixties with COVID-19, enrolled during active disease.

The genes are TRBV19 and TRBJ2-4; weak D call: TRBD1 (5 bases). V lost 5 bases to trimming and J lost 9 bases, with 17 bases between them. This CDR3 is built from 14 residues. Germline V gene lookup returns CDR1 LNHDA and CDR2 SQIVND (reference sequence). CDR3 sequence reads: CASSPQSGSGIQYF. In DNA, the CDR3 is TGTGCCAGTAGTCCTCAGTCAGGGTCTGGCATTCAGTACTTC.

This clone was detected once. Here the CDR3 DNA reads TGTGCCAGCAGCCGACAGGGGATTCACAATGAGCAGTTCTTC. Its protein is CASSRQGIHNEQFF. The gene calls are TRBV7-9 and TRBJ2-1, with 8 bases identical to TRBD1. The CDR3 covers 14 residues. V shed 5 bases, J shed 5 bases, and the junction held 5 bases outside the gene matches. The germline CDR1 and CDR2 sequences are SEHNR and FQNEAQ (reference sequence).

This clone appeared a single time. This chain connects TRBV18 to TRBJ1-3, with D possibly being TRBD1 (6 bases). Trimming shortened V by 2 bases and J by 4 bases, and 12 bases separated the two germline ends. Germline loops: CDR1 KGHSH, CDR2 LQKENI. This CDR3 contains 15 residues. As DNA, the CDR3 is TGTGCCAGCTCACCATCGGGCAGGGGAGGAAACACCATATATTTT. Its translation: CASSPSGRGGNTIYF.

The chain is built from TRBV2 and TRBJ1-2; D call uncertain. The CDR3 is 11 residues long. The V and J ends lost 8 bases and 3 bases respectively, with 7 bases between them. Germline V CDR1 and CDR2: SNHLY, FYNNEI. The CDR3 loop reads CASGSDYGYTF. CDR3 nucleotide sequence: TGTGCCAGCGGCAGCGACTATGGCTACACCTTC.

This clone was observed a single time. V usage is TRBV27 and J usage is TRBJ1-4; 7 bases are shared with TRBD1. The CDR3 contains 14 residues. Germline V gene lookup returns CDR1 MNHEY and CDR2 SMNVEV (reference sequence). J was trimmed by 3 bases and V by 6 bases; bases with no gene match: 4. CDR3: CASSRQGANEKLFF. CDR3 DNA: TGTGCCAGCAGCAGACAGGGCGCTAATGAAAAACTGTTTTTT. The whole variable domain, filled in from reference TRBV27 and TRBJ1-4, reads EAQVTQNPRYLITVTGKKLTVTCSQNMNHEYMSWYRQDPGLGLRQIYYSMNVEVTDKGDVPEGYKVSRKEKRNFPLILESPSPNQTSLYFCASSRQGANEKLFFGSGTQLSVL.

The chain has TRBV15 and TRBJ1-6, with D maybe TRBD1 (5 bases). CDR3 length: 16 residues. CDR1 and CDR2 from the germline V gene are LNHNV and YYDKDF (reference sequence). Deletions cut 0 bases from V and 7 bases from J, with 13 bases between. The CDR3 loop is CATSRDITGGNSPLHF. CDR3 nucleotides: TGTGCCACCAGCAGAGATATAACAGGAGGGAATTCACCCCTCCACTTT.

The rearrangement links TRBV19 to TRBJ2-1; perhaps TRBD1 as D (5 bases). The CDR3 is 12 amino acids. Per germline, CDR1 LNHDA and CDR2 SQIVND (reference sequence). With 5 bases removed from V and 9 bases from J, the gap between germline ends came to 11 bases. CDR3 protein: CASSLRVGEQFF. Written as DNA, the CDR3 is TGTGCCAGTAGTCTCAGGGTGGGTGAGCAGTTCTTC.

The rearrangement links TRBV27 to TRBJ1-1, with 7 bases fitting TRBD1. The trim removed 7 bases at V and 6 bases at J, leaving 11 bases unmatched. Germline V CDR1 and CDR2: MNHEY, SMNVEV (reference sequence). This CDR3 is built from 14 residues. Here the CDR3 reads CASTMRQGAAEAFF. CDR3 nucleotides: TGTGCCAGCACTATGAGACAGGGAGCGGCTGAAGCTTTCTTT.